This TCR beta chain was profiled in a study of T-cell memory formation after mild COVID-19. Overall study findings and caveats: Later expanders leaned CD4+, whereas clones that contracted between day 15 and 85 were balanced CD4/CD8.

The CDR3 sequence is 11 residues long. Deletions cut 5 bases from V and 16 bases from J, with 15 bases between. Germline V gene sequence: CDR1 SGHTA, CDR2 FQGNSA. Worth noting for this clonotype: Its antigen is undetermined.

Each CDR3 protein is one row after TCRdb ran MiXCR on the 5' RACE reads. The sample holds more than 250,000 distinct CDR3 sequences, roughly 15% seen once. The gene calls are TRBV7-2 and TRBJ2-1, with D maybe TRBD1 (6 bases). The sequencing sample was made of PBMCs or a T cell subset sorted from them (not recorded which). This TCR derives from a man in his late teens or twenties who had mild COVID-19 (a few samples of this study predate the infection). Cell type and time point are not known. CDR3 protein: CASSPTWGLFF. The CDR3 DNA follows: TGTGCCAGCAGCCCCACTTGGGGGCTTTTCTTC. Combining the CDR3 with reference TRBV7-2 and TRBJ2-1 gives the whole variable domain GAGVSQSPSNKVTEKGKDVELRCDPISGHTALYWYRQSLGQGLEFLIYFQGNSAPDKSGLPSDRFSAERTGGSVSTLTIQRTQQEDSAVYLCASSPTWGLFFGPGTRLTVL.